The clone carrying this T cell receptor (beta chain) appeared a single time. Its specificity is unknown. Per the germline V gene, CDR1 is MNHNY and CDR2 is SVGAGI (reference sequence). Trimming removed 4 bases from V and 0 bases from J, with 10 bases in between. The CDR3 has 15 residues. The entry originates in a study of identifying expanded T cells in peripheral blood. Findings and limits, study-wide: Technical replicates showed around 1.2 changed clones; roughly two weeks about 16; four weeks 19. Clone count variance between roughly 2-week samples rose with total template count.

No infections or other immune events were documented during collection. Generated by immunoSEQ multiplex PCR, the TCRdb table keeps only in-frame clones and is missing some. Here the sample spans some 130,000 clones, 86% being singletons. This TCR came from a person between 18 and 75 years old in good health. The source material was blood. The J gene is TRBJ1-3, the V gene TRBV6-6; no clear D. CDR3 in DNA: TGTGCCAGCAGTTCGGGAGGATACTCTGGAAACACCATATATTTT. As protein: CASSSGGYSGNTIYF.